This T cell receptor beta chain stems from a study of control samples from healthy donors and cancer patients. Germline values: CDR1 LNHDA, CDR2 SQIVND (reference sequence). With 3 bases clipped from V and 5 bases from J, the junction kept 7 bases outside the gene matches. The CDR3 runs to 15 residues. This table comes from immunoSEQ multiplex PCR, and its TCRdb copy is limited to in-frame clones, with some not included. This sample has more than 150,000 clones; 80% to 95% occur once, and the top ten carry roughly 0.7%. This clone occurred once. This clonotype was obtained from a woman younger than 45 in good health. The chain has TRBV19 and TRBJ2-1, with 7 bases aligning to TRBD2. The sequenced sample was blood. DNA for the CDR3: TGTGCCAGTAGTATTGGCGGGAGTAGCCACAATGAGCAGTTCTTC. This encodes CASSIGGSSHNEQFF.